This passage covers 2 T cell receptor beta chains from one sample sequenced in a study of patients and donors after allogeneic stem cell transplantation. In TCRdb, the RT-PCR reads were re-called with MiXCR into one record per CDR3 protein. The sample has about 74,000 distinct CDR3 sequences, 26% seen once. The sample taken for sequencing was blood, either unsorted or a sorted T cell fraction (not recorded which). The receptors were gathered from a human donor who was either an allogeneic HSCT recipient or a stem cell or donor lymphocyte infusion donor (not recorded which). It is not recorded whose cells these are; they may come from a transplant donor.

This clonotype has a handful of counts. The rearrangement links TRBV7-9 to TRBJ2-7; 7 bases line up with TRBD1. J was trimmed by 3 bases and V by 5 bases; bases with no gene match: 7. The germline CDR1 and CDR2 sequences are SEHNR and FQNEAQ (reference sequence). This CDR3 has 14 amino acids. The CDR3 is CASSRDRVNYEQYF. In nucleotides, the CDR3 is TGTGCCAGCAGCCGCGACAGGGTCAACTACGAGCAGTACTTC.

CDR3 sequence (DNA): TGTGCCAGCAGCTACCCTCGCGGGACTAGCGGGTGGAGCTCCTACAATGAGCAGTTCTTC. It is translated as CASSYPRGTSGWSSYNEQFF. The chain has TRBV7-2 and TRBJ2-1; 12 nucleotides match TRBD2. CDR1 SGHTA and CDR2 FQGNSA come from the germline V gene. With 4 bases clipped from V and 0 bases from J, the junction kept 13 bases outside the gene matches. The CDR3 is made up of 20 amino acids.